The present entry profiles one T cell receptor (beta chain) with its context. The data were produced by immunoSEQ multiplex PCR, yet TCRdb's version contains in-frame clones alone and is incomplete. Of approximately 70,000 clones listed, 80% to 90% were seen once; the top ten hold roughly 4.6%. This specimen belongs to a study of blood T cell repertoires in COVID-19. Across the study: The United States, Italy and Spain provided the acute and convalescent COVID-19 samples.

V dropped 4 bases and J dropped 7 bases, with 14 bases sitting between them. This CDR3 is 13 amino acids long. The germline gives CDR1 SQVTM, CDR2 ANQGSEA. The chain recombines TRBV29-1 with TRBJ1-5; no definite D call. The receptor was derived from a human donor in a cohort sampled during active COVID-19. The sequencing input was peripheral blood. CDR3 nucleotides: TGCAGCGTTGTGTTGGAGGCAAACCAGCCCCAGCATTTT. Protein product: CSVVLEANQPQHF.